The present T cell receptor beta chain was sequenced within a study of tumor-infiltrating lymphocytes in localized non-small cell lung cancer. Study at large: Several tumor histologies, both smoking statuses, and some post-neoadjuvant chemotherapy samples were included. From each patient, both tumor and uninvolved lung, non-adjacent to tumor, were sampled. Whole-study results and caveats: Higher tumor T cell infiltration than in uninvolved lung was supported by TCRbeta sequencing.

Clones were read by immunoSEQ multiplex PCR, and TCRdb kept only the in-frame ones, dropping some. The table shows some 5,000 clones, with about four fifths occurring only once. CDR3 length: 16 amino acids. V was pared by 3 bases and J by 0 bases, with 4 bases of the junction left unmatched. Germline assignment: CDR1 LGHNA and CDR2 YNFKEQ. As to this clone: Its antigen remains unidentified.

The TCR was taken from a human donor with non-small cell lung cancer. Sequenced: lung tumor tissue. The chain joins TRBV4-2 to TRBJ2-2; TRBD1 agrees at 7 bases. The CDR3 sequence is CASSQRDSPNTGELFF. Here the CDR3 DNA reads TGTGCCAGCAGCCAGAGGGACAGTCCGAACACCGGGGAGCTGTTTTTT.